The 10 T cell receptor beta chains below come from one sample, sequenced in a study of cytomegalovirus exposure and HLA in healthy donors. The PCR contained 60 Vbeta and 13 Jbeta primers. Using immunoSEQ multiplex PCR, the repertoire was profiled, and TCRdb retains in-frame clones only, with some absent. The sample carries more than 95,000 clones, around 74% recorded once. The source material was PBMCs. The origin of the receptors is a female donor in good health and CMV-seropositive.

The J gene is TRBJ2-3, the V gene TRBV6-5; 13 nucleotides agree with TRBD2. CDR3 length: 16 amino acids. After removal of 4 bases from V and 5 bases from J, the junction contained 6 bases not matched to a gene. The germline CDR1 and CDR2 sequences are MNHEY and SVGAGI. Written as DNA, the CDR3 is TGTGCCAGCAGTTCCCCCCGACTAGCGGGAGGAGATACGCAGTATTTT. Translating it yields CASSSPRLAGGDTQYF.

The V and J genes are TRBV5-5 and TRBJ2-1; D is unclear. The CDR3 sequence is 13 residues long. The V and J ends lost 1 base and 4 bases respectively, with 6 bases between them. Germline CDR1 reads SGHKS; CDR2 reads YYEKEE (reference sequence). The CDR3 DNA sequence: TGTGCCAGCAGCTTGTCCGTTTACAATGAGCAGTTCTTC. Translation: CASSLSVYNEQFF.

This clone was observed a single time. The chain couples TRBV14 to TRBJ2-7, with D maybe TRBD2 (6 bases). The CDR3 sequence is 15 residues long. The V gene's germline CDR1 is SGHDN and CDR2 FVKESK. V dropped 4 bases and J dropped 3 bases, with 16 bases sitting between them. As DNA, the CDR3 is TGTGCCAGCAGCCTCAGGGAGGCTTCCTTCTACGAGCAGTACTTC. Encoded protein: CASSLREASFYEQYF.

CDR3 coding DNA: TGTGCCAGCAGCGCCGGTCGCGGCGAGCAGTACTTC. Amino acid sequence: CASSAGRGEQYF. This chain connects TRBV9 to TRBJ2-7; the D is unclear. This CDR3 spans 12 amino acids. Trimming took 3 bases from V and 6 from J, leaving 10 bases between them. Germline-derived CDR1 and CDR2 are SGDLS and YYNGEE.

The CDR3 DNA sequence: TGTGCCAGCAGCGTGACAGGGAATTTCGGCGAGCAGTACTTC. Translation: CASSVTGNFGEQYF. The V gene is TRBV9, the J gene TRBJ2-7; TRBD1 matches at 7 bases. V dropped 2 bases and J dropped 6; count of bases not matched to a gene: 8. The CDR3 consists of 14 residues. Germline CDR1 and CDR2: SGDLS and YYNGEE. The full variable domain, in which reference TRBV9 and TRBJ2-7 provide the parts outside the CDR3, is DSGVTQTPKHLITATGQRVTLRCSPRSGDLSVYWYQQSLDQGLQFLIQYYNGEERAKGNILERFSAQQFPDLHSELNLSSLELGDSALYFCASSVTGNFGEQYFGPGTRLTVT.

The J gene is TRBJ2-3, the V gene TRBV7-8, with TRBD2 identical over 13 bases. This CDR3 comprises 16 residues. Trimming cost V 4 bases and J 6 bases; bases outside gene matches: 7. The V gene's germline CDR1 is SGHVS and CDR2 FQNEAQ. The CDR3 DNA reads as TGTGCCAGCAGCTCTAGGGGGACTAGCGGGATGGATACGCAGTATTTT. This gives the protein CASSSRGTSGMDTQYF.

The chain is built from TRBV4-1 and TRBJ1-4; D is perhaps TRBD1 (6 bases). V lost 6 bases to trimming and J lost 0 bases, with 14 bases between them. This CDR3 spans 16 amino acids. Germline V gene sequence: CDR1 MGHRA, CDR2 YSYEKL. The CDR3, as DNA: TGCGCCAGCAGGGACCGGGACACTGCAACTAATGAAAAACTGTTTTTT. It specifies CASRDRDTATNEKLFF.

The rearrangement joins TRBV6-5 to TRBJ1-3; D is perhaps TRBD1 (5 bases). Looked up from germline, CDR1 is MNHEY and CDR2 is SVGAGI. Trimming pared 7 bases from V and 8 bases from J, leaving 12 bases between. The CDR3 totals 12 residues. The CDR3 DNA is TGTGCCAGCACCCGCTGGGGGGACACCATATATTTT. Translated: CASTRWGDTIYF.

This chain joins TRBV6-1 and TRBJ1-2, with TRBD1 matching over 10 bases. This CDR3 has 15 residues. Trimming removed 1 base from V and 6 bases from J; junction bases left unmatched: 5. CDR1 and CDR2 (germline): MNHNS, SASEGT. The CDR3 spells CASSEGGQGSHGYTF. CDR3 in DNA: TGTGCCAGCAGTGAAGGGGGACAGGGGTCCCATGGCTACACCTTC.

The chain combines TRBV19 with TRBJ1-1; D is possibly TRBD1 (6 bases). Germline loops: CDR1 LNHDA, CDR2 SQIVND (reference sequence). Trimming shortened V by 1 base and J by 5 bases, and 14 bases separated the two germline ends. The CDR3 consists of 15 residues. The CDR3 DNA is TGTGCCAGTAGTATAGCCACAGGGCGAGATACTGAAGCTTTCTTT. Amino acids: CASSIATGRDTEAFF. The variable domain in full, completed from reference TRBV19 and TRBJ1-1, reads DGGITQSPKYLFRKEGQNVTLSCEQNLNHDAMYWYRQDPGQGLRLIYYSQIVNDFQKGDIAEGYSVSREKKESFPLTVTSAQKNPTAFYLCASSIATGRDTEAFFGQGTRLTVV.